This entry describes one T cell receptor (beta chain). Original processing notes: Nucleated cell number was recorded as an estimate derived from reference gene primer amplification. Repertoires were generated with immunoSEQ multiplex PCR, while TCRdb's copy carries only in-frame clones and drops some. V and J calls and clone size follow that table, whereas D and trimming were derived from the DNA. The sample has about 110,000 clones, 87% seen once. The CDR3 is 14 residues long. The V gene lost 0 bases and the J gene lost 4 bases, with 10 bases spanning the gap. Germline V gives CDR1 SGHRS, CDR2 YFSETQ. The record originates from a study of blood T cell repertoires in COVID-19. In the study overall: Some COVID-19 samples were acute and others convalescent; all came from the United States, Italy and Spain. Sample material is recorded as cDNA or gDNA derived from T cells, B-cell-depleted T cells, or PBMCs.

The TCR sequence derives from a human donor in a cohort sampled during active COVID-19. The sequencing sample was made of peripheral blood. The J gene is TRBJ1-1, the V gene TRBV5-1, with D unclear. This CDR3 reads CASSLGATPTEAFF. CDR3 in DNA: TGCGCCAGCAGCTTGGGGGCTACTCCCACTGAAGCTTTCTTT.